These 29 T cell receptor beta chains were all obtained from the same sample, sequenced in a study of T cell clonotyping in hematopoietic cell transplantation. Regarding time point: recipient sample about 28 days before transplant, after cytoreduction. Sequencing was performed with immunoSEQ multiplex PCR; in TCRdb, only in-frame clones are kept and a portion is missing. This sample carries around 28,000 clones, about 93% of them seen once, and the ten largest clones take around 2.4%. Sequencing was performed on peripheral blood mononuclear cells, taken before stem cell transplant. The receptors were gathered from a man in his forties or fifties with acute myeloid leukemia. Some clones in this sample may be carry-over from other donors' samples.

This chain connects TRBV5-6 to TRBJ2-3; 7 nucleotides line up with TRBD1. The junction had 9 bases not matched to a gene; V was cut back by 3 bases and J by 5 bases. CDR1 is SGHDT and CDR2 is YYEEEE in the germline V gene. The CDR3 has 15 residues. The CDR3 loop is CASSSRQGFEDTQYF. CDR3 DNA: TGTGCCAGCAGCTCGAGACAGGGATTCGAAGATACGCAGTATTTT.

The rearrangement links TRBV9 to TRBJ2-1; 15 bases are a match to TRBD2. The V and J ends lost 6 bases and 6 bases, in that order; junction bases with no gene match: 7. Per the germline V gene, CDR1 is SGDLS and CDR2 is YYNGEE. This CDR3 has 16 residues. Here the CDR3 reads CASTGTSGGIRNEQFF. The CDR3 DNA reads TGTGCCAGCACTGGGACTAGCGGGGGGATTCGCAATGAGCAGTTCTTC.

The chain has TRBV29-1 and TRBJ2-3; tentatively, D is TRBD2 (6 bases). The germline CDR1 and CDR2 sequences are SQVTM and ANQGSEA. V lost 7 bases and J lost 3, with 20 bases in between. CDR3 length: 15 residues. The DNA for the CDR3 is TGCAGCGCCCGGAACGGGGGATCGGTGACAGATACGCAGTATTTT. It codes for CSARNGGSVTDTQYF.

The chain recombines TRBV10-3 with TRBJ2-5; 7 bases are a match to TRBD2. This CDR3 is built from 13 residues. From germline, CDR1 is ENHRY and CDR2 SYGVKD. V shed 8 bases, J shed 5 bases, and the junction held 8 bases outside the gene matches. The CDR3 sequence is CAIAGGSEETQYF. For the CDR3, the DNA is TGTGCCATCGCGGGCGGGAGCGAGGAGACCCAGTACTTC.

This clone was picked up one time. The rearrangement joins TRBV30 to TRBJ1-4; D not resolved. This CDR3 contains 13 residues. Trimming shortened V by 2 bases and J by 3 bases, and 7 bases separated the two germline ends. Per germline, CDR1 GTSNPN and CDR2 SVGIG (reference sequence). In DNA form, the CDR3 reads TGTGCCTGGAGTATGGGGTCTAATGAAAAACTGTTTTTT. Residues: CAWSMGSNEKLFF.

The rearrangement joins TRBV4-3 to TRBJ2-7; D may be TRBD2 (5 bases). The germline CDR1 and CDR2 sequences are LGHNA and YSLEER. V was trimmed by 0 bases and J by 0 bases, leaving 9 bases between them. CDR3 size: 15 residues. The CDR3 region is CASSQDRGSSYEQYF. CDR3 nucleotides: TGCGCCAGCAGCCAAGATCGAGGGAGCTCCTACGAGCAGTACTTC.

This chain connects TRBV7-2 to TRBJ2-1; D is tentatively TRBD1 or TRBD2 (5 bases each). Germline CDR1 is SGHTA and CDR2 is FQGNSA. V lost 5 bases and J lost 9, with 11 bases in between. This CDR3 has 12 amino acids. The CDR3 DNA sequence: TGTGCCAGCAGCCCCGTGAGGGGTGAGCAGTTCTTC. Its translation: CASSPVRGEQFF.

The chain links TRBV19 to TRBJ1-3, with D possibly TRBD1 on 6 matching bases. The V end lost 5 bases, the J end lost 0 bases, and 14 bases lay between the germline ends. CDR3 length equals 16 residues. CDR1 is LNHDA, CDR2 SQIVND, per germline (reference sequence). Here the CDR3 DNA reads TGTGCCAGTAGTTCTCAGGGGCCTCACTCTGGAAACACCATATATTTT. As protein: CASSSQGPHSGNTIYF. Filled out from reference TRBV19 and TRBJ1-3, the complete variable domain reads DGGITQSPKYLFRKEGQNVTLSCEQNLNHDAMYWYRQDPGQGLRLIYYSQIVNDFQKGDIAEGYSVSREKKESFPLTVTSAQKNPTAFYLCASSSQGPHSGNTIYFGEGSWLTVV.

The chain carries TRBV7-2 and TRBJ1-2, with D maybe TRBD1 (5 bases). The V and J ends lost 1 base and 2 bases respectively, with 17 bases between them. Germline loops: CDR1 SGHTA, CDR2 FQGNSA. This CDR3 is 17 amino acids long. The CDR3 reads CASSLEGYRRTNYGYTF. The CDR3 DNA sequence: TGTGCCAGCAGCTTAGAGGGGTACAGGAGGACCAACTATGGCTACACCTTC.

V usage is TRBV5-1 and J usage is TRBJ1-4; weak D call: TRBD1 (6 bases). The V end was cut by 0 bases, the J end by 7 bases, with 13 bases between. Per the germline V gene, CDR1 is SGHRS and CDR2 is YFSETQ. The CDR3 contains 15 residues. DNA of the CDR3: TGCGCCAGCAGCTTGGGGGGGGGCTTTGGTGAAAAACTGTTTTTT. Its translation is CASSLGGGFGEKLFF.

The CDR3, as DNA: TGTGCCAGCAGCCTCGACGGGGCCGAGGGAGAAAAACTGTTTTTT. Protein sequence: CASSLDGAEGEKLFF. The chain combines TRBV5-4 with TRBJ1-4; D might be TRBD1 (5 bases). From germline, CDR1 is SGHNT and CDR2 YYREEE (reference sequence). This CDR3 comprises 15 residues. Between the trimmed V and J ends, which lost 4 bases and 8 bases, there was a span of 18 bases.

CDR3 coding DNA: TGTGCCAGCAGTGCCACCACACTAGCAGATTACTACGAGCAGTACTTC. This gives the protein CASSATTLADYYEQYF. The chain uses TRBV2 and TRBJ2-7; TRBD2 might be the D (6 bases). The CDR3 extends over 16 amino acids. In germline, CDR1 is SNHLY, CDR2 FYNNEI. V was shortened by 4 bases and J by 3 bases, with 19 bases between the two germline ends.

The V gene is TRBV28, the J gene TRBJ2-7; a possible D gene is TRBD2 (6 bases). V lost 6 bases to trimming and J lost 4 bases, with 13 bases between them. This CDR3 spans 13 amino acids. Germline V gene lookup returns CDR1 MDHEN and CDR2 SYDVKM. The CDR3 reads CASRPSEGYEQYF. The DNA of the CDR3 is TGTGCCAGCAGGCCTTCGGAGGGTTACGAGCAGTACTTC.

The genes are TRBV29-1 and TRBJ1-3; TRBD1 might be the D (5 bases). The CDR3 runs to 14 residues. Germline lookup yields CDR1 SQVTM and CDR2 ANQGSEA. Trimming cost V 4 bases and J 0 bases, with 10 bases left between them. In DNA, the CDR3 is TGCAGCGTTGGGACATCTATCTCTGGAAACACCATATATTTT. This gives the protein CSVGTSISGNTIYF.

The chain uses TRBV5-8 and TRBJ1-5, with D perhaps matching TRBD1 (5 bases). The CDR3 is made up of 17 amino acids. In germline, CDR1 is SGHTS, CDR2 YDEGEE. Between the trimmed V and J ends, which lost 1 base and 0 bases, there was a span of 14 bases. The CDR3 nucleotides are TGTGCCAGCAGCTTGAATGTAAGGGGCCATAGCAATCAGCCCCAGCATTTT. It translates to CASSLNVRGHSNQPQHF.

This chain's CDR3 is CASRQGADTGELFF. The CDR3 region has the DNA TGTGCCAGCCGTCAGGGGGCCGACACCGGGGAGCTGTTTTTT. The V gene is TRBV18, the J gene TRBJ2-2; TRBD1 matches at 8 bases. CDR3 length: 14 amino acids. J gave up 3 bases and V 8 bases, and 5 bases lay outside the gene matches. Germline V gene data show CDR1 as KGHSH and CDR2 as LQKENI.

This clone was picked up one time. For the CDR3, the DNA is TGTGCCAGCACCGGATACGGACTAGCGGGAGGAGGAGCCTACAATGAGCAGTTCTTC. This codes for CASTGYGLAGGGAYNEQFF. This chain links TRBV2 with TRBJ2-1; 14 bases align to TRBD2. The CDR3 contains 19 residues. After removal of 7 bases from V and 2 bases from J, the junction contained 13 bases not matched to a gene. CDR1 is SNHLY, CDR2 FYNNEI, per germline.

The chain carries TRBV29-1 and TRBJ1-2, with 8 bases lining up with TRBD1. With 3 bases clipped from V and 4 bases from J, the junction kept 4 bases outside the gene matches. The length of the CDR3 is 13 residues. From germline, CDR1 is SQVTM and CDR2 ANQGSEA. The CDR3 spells CSVDGQGVYGYTF. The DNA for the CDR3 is TGCAGCGTTGACGGACAGGGAGTCTATGGCTACACCTTC.

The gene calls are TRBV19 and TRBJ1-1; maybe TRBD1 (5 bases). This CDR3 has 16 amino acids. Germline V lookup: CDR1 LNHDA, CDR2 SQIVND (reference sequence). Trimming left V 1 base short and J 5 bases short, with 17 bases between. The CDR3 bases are TGTGCCAGTAGTATAGGGCCAGGGCGTGTGAGGACTGAAGCTTTCTTT. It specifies CASSIGPGRVRTEAFF.

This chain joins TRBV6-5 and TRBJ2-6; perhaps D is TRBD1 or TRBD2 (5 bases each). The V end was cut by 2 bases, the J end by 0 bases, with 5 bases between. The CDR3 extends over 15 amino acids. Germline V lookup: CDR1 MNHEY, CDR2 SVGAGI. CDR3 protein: CASSYGGSGANVLTF. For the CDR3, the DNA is TGTGCCAGCAGTTACGGGGGCTCTGGGGCCAACGTCCTGACTTTC.

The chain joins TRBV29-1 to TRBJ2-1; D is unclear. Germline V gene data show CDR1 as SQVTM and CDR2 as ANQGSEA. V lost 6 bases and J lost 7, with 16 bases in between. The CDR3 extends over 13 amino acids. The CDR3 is CSVSRTDANEQFF. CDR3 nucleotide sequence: TGCAGCGTGTCACGGACGGATGCTAATGAGCAGTTCTTC.

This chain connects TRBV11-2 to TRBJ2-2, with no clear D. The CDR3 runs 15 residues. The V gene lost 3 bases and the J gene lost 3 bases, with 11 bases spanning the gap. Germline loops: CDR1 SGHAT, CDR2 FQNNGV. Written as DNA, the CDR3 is TGTGCCAGCAGCTTTGAGAGGTGGGACACCGGGGAGCTGTTTTTT. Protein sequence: CASSFERWDTGELFF.

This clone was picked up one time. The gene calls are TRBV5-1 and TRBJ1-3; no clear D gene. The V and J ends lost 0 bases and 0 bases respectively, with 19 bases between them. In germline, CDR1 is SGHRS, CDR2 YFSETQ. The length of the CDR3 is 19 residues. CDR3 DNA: TGCGCCAGCAGCTTGGGACCACAGCTGGATAGGAGCTCTGGAAACACCATATATTTT. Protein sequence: CASSLGPQLDRSSGNTIYF.

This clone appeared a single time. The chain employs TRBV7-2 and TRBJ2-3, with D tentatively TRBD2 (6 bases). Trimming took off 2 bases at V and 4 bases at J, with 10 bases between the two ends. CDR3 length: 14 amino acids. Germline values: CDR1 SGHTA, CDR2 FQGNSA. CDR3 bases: TGTGCCAGCAGCTTACTCGGGAGCTCAGATACGCAGTATTTT. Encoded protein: CASSLLGSSDTQYF.

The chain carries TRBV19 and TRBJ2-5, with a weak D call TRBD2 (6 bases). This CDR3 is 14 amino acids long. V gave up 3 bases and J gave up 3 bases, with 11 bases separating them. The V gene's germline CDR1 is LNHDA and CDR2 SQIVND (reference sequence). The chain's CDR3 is CASSIQEGKETQYF. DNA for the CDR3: TGTGCCAGTAGTATTCAGGAGGGGAAAGAGACCCAGTACTTC.

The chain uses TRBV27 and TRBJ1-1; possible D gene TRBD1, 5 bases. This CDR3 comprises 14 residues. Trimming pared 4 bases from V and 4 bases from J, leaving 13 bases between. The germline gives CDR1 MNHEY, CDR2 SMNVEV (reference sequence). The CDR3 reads CASSSDGALTEAFF. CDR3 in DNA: TGTGCCAGCAGTTCTGACGGGGCCCTCACTGAAGCTTTCTTT.

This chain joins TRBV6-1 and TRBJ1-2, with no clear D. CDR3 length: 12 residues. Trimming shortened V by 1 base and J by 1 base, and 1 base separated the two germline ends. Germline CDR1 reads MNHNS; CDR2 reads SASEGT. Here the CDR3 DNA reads TGTGCCAGCAGTGAAGGTAACTATGGCTACACCTTC. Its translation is CASSEGNYGYTF.

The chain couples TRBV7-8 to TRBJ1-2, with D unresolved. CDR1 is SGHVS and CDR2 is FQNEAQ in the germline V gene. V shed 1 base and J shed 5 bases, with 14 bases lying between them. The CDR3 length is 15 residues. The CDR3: CASSLGGVSAYGYTF. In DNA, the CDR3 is TGTGCCAGCAGCTTAGGGGGAGTTTCGGCTTATGGCTACACCTTC.

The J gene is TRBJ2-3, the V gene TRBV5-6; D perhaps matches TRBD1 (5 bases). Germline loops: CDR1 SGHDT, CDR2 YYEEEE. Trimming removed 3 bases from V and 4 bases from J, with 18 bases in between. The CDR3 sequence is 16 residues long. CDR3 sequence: CASSWAQPAGSDTQYF. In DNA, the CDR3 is TGTGCCAGCAGCTGGGCCCAGCCAGCAGGGTCAGATACGCAGTATTTT.